A selection of T cell receptor beta chains follows, all from one sample in a study of blood T cell repertoires in COVID-19. The protocol was immunoSEQ multiplex PCR, while the TCRdb copy is restricted to in-frame clones and leaves out a portion. The data contain 150,000 or so clones, around 93% of them singletons. Sequencing was performed on peripheral blood. These receptors were taken from a woman aged 50 to 60 with acute or convalescent COVID-19. Each CDR3 is given with its conserved first and last residue. Fields, in order: D gene, J gene, clone size, V gene, CDR3 protein, CDR3 DNA. A D gene is named only where the DNA matches it firmly. Not all rows give a size; the values are once, few, many and, for expanded clones, a class.

d_gene: NA
j_gene: TRBJ2-1
abundance: NA
v_gene: TRBV5-1
CDR3aa: CASSSGQTSYNEQFF
CDR3nt: TGCGCCAGCAGCTCCGGACAGACCTCCTACAATGAGCAGTTCTTC

d_gene: NA
j_gene: TRBJ1-2
abundance: NA
v_gene: TRBV2
CDR3aa: CASSRESNYGYTF
CDR3nt: TGTGCCAGCAGTCGCGAGTCTAACTATGGCTACACCTTC

d_gene: TRBD1
j_gene: TRBJ1-2
abundance: NA
v_gene: TRBV18
CDR3aa: CASSSSQGVYGYTF
CDR3nt: TGTGCCAGCTCATCCTCACAGGGGGTCTATGGCTACACCTTC

d_gene: TRBD1
j_gene: TRBJ1-2
abundance: NA
v_gene: TRBV2
CDR3aa: CASSESTRTGSGGGYTF
CDR3nt: TGTGCCAGCAGTGAATCAACTCGGACAGGCTCCGGAGGTGGCTACACCTTC

d_gene: NA
j_gene: TRBJ1-5
abundance: once
v_gene: TRBV7-2
CDR3aa: CASSPGQFSNQPQHF
CDR3nt: TGTGCCAGCAGCCCCGGACAGTTTAGCAATCAGCCCCAGCATTTT

d_gene: TRBD1
j_gene: TRBJ1-4
abundance: NA
v_gene: TRBV4-3
CDR3aa: CASSQDQGGLSSVGLFF
CDR3nt: TGCGCCAGCAGCCAAGATCAGGGGGGACTGTCCTCAGTGGGACTGTTTTTT

d_gene: NA
j_gene: TRBJ2-1
abundance: NA
v_gene: TRBV3-1/TRBV3-2
CDR3aa: CASSQVQGYGEQFF
CDR3nt: TGTGCCAGCAGCCAAGTACAGGGATACGGTGAGCAGTTCTTC

d_gene: NA
j_gene: TRBJ1-2
abundance: NA
v_gene: TRBV20-1
CDR3aa: CSASKYEGRGDGYTF
CDR3nt: TGCAGTGCTAGTAAATATGAAGGCCGGGGTGATGGCTACACCTTC

d_gene: TRBD2
j_gene: TRBJ2-2
abundance: NA
v_gene: TRBV7-2
CDR3aa: CASSLPPGLAGGRTGELFF
CDR3nt: TGTGCCAGCAGCCTACCACCGGGACTAGCGGGGGGGCGGACCGGGGAGCTGTTTTTT

d_gene: NA
j_gene: TRBJ1-1
abundance: once
v_gene: TRBV7-2
CDR3aa: CASSATQGLNTEAFF
CDR3nt: TGTGCCAGCAGCGCCACGCAGGGATTGAACACTGAAGCTTTCTTT

d_gene: NA
j_gene: TRBJ2-3
abundance: NA
v_gene: TRBV6-6
CDR3aa: CASSYVAGDTQYF
CDR3nt: TGTGCCAGCAGTTACGTGGCTGGTGATACGCAGTATTTT

d_gene: TRBD1
j_gene: TRBJ2-1
abundance: NA
v_gene: TRBV4-3
CDR3aa: CASSQGPRDRGGYEQFF
CDR3nt: TGCGCCAGCAGCCAAGGACCCCGGGACAGGGGAGGGTATGAGCAGTTCTTC

d_gene: NA
j_gene: TRBJ1-2
abundance: once
v_gene: TRBV7-6
CDR3aa: CASSYPGLYGYTF
CDR3nt: TGTGCCAGCAGCTATCCGGGACTCTATGGCTACACCTTC

d_gene: TRBD1
j_gene: TRBJ1-2
abundance: many
v_gene: TRBV7-9
CDR3aa: CASSSGQGGGEYGYTF
CDR3nt: TGTGCCAGCAGCTCCGGACAGGGAGGAGGGGAGTATGGCTACACCTTC

d_gene: TRBD1
j_gene: TRBJ2-7
abundance: NA
v_gene: TRBV14
CDR3aa: CASSQKLTGYEQYF
CDR3nt: TGTGCCAGCAGCCAGAAATTGACAGGGTACGAGCAGTACTTC

d_gene: TRBD1
j_gene: TRBJ1-1
abundance: NA
v_gene: TRBV27
CDR3aa: CASRTGGNTEAFF
CDR3nt: TGTGCCAGCAGAACAGGGGGGAACACTGAAGCTTTCTTT

d_gene: TRBD1
j_gene: TRBJ2-1
abundance: NA
v_gene: TRBV28
CDR3aa: CASSFRSTGGINEQFF
CDR3nt: TGTGCCAGCAGTTTTCGGTCGACAGGGGGTATCAATGAGCAGTTCTTC

d_gene: NA
j_gene: TRBJ1-6
abundance: NA
v_gene: TRBV2
CDR3aa: CASSDQKTGSYNSPLHF
CDR3nt: TGTGCCAGCAGTGATCAGAAGACAGGTTCATATAATTCACCCCTCCACTTT

d_gene: NA
j_gene: TRBJ1-1
abundance: NA
v_gene: TRBV5-1
CDR3aa: CASSLQELMNTEAFF
CDR3nt: TGCGCCAGCAGCTTGCAAGAGCTCATGAACACTGAAGCTTTCTTT

d_gene: NA
j_gene: TRBJ2-4
abundance: once
v_gene: TRBV28
CDR3aa: CASSPGGWGKNIQYF
CDR3nt: TGTGCCAGCAGTCCGGGGGGCTGGGGCAAAAACATTCAGTACTTC

d_gene: TRBD2
j_gene: TRBJ2-5
abundance: NA
v_gene: TRBV2
CDR3aa: CASSDPSSGGLQETQYF
CDR3nt: TGTGCCAGCAGTGACCCTTCTAGCGGGGGCCTCCAAGAGACCCAGTACTTC

d_gene: NA
j_gene: TRBJ1-1
abundance: NA
v_gene: TRBV27
CDR3aa: CASSLGARDTEAFF
CDR3nt: TGTGCCAGCAGTTTGGGGGCTAGGGACACTGAAGCTTTCTTT

d_gene: TRBD2
j_gene: TRBJ2-1
abundance: NA
v_gene: TRBV19
CDR3aa: CASSISGSSYNEQFF
CDR3nt: TGTGCCAGTAGTATTAGCGGGTCCTCCTACAATGAGCAGTTCTTC